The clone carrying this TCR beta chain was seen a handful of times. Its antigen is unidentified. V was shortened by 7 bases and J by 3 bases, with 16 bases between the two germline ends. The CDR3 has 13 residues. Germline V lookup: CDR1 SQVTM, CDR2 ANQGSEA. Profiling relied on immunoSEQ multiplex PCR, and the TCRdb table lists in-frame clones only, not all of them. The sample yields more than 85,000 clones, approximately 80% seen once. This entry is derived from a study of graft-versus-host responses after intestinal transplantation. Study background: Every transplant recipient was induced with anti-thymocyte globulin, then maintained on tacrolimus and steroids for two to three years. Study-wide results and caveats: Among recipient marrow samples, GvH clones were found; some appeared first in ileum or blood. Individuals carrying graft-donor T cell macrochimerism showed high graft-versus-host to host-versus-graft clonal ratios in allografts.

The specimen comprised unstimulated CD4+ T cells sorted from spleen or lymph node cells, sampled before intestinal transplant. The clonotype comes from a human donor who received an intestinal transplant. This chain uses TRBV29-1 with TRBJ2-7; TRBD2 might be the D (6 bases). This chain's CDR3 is CSASGDGSYEQYF. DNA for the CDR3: TGCAGCGCCTCAGGCGACGGGAGCTACGAGCAGTACTTC.